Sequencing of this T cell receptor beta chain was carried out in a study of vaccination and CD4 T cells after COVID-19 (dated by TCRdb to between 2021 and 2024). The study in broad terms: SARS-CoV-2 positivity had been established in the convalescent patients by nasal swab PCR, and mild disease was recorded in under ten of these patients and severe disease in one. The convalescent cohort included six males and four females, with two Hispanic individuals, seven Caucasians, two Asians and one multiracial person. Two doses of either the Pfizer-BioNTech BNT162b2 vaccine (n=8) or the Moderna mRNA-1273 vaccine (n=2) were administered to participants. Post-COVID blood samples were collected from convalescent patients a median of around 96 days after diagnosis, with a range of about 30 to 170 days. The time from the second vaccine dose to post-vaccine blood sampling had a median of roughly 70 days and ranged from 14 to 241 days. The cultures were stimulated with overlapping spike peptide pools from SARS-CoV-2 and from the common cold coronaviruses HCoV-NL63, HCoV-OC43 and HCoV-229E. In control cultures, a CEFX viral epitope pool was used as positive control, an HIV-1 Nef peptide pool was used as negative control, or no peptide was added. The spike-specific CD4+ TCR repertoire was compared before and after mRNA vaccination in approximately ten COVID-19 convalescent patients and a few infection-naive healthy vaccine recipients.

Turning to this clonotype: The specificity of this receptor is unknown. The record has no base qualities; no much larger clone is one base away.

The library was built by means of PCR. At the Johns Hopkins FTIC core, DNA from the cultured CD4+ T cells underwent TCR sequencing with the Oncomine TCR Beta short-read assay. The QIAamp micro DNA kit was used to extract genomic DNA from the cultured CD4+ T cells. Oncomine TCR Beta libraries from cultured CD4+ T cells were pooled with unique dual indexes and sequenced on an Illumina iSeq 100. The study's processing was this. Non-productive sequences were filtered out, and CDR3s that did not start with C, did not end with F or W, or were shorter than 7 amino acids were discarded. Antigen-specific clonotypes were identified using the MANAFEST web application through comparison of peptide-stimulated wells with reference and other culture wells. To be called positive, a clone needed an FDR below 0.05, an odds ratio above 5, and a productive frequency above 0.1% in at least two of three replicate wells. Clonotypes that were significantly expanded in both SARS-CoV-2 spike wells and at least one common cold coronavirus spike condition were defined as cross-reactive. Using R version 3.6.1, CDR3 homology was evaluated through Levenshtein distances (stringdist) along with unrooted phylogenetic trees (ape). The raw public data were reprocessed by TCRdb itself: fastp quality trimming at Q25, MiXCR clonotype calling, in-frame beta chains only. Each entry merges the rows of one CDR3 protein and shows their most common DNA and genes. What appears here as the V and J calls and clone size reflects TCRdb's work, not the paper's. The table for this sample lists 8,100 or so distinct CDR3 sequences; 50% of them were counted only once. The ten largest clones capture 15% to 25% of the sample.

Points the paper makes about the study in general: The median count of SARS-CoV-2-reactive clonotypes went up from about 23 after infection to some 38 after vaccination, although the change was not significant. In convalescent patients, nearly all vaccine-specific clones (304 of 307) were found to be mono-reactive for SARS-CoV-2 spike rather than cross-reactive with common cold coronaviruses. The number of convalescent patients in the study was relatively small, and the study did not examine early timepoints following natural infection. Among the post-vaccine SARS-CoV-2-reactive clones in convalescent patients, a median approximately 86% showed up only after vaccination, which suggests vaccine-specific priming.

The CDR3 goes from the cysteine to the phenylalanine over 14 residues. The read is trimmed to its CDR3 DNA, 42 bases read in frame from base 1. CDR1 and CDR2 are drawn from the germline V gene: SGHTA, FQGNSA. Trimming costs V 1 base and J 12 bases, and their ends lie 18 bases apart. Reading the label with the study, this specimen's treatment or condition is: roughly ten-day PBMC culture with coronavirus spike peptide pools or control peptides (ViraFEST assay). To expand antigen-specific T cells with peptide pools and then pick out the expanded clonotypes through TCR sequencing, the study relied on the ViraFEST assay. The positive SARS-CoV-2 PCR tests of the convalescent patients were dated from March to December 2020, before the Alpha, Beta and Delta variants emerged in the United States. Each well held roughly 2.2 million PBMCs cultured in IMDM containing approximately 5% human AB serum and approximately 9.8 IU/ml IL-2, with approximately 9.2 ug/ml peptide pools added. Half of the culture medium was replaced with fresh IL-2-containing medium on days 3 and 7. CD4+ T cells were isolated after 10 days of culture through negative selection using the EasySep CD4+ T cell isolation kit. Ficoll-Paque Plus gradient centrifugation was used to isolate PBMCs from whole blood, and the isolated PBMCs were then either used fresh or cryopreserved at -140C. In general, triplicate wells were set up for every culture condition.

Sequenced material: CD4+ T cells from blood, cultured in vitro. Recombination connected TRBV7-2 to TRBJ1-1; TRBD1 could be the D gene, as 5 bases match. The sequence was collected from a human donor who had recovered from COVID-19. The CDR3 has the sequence CASSLVGAPALPFF. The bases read TGTGCCAGCAGCTTAGTCGGGGCCCCGGCCCTCCCTTTCTTT.